This TCR beta chain was profiled in a study of cytomegalovirus exposure and HLA in healthy donors. The CDR3 covers 16 residues. V lost 5 bases and J lost 4; bases outside the gene matches: 11. Germline V gene data show CDR1 as SNHLY and CDR2 as FYNNEI. Vbeta (60) and Jbeta (13) primers were used in the PCR. The assay was immunoSEQ multiplex PCR, and TCRdb's table has in-frame clones only and misses some. The data contain under 200,000 clones, approximately 80% of them singletons. The origin of this receptor is a woman in her fifties or sixties in good health and CMV-seronegative. Specimen: PBMCs. The chain joins TRBV2 to TRBJ2-7; 10 bases align to TRBD1. The CDR3 bases are TGTGCCAGCAGTAGGGACAGGGGCTCATTAAGGTACGAGCAGTACTTC. Translated: CASSRDRGSLRYEQYF.